This is a list of T cell receptor beta chains from one sample in a study of regulatory T cells in long-lasting Graves disease. TCRdb passed the multiplex PCR reads through MiXCR, listing each CDR3 protein once. The sample has more than 450,000 distinct CDR3 sequences; under 20% are singletons. Another study also made use of these data, one on T cells in Graves' hyperthyroidism and ophthalmopathy.

This specimen consisted of peripheral blood mononuclear cells (PBMCs), obtained at new diagnosis, from a patient treated with antithyroid drugs. The receptors originated from a middle-aged man with Graves disease. Both conserved end residues are part of each CDR3.

v_gene	CDR3aa
TRBV7-9	CASRIRDTSTDTQYF
TRBV20-1	CSAASGVNQPQHF
TRBV20-1	CSATSSGRRQETQYF
TRBV28	CASSLSGRALDTQYF
TRBV28	CASSTRGTASYEQYF
TRBV5-4	CASSPGGGSSYNEQFF
TRBV9	CASSVGVDSNQPQHF
TRBV5-1	CASSLQGDEKLFF
TRBV6-1	CASSNYGGSYEQYF
TRBV6-1	CASTPGTGTYEQYF
TRBV20-1	CSARDPAGSSNQPQHF
TRBV28	CASSIWVQSTEAFF
TRBV28	CASSLGGSPTGELFF
TRBV11-1	CASSKRTSGTSTDTQYF
TRBV2	CASIAGTGTDTQYF
TRBV24-1	CATSDLAGGFRETQYF
TRBV11-3	CASSLGLAGDDEQFF
TRBV10-2	CAVQSRGEDQPQHF
TRBV20-1	CSAGISGANEKLFF
TRBV12-3/TRBV12-4	CASSSVGVGSYNEQFF
TRBV18	CASSHRDRVTDTQYF
TRBV6-1	CASSQTTGRLSLGEQYF
TRBV11-1	CASSLGLAGANTGELFF